Listed here are 15 T cell receptor beta chains from one sample, sequenced in a study of T cells in Graves' hyperthyroidism and ophthalmopathy. Amplified regions were TCR beta CDR3 sequences from RNA transcripts. During a first-round RT-PCR of the TCR CDR3, the HTBI primer set was used. TCRdb fed the multiplex PCR reads into MiXCR, producing one record per CDR3 protein. The top ten hold approximately 12% of the sample, which has 700,000 or so distinct CDR3 sequences, more than 12% seen once. Sequenced sample: blood. The origin of the receptors is a woman aged 45-60 years with Graves' ophthalmopathy.

This clonotype was observed a handful of times. This chain links TRBV10-3 with TRBJ2-3, with D possibly called TRBD1 or TRBD2 (5 bases each). Trimming cost V 4 bases and J 6 bases, with 17 bases left between them. CDR3 size: 15 residues. In germline, CDR1 is ENHRY, CDR2 SYGVKD. The CDR3 is CAISASRLAGDTQYF. DNA for the CDR3: TGTGCCATCAGTGCCAGTCGGCTAGCAGGGGATACGCAGTATTTT.

This rearrangement joins TRBV30 to TRBJ2-4; D unresolved. CDR1 is GTSNPN and CDR2 is SVGIG in the germline V gene (reference sequence). V was pared by 0 bases and J by 0 bases, with 12 bases between. The CDR3 loop spans 16 amino acids. The CDR3 nucleotides read TGTGCCTGGAGTGTACCCGGACGTCTAGCCAAAAACATTCAGTACTTC. This sequence encodes CAWSVPGRLAKNIQYF.

The chain has TRBV7-2 and TRBJ2-1; no firm D call. V shed 2 bases and J shed 8 bases, with 7 bases lying between them. This CDR3 has 12 residues. Germline CDR1 reads SGHTA; CDR2 reads FQGNSA. The CDR3 sequence: CASSLPWDEQFF. Here the CDR3 DNA reads TGTGCCAGCAGCTTACCATGGGATGAGCAGTTCTTC. Full variable domain (remainder filled in from reference TRBV7-2 and TRBJ2-1): GAGVSQSPSNKVTEKGKDVELRCDPISGHTALYWYRQSLGQGLEFLIYFQGNSAPDKSGLPSDRFSAERTGGSVSTLTIQRTQQEDSAVYLCASSLPWDEQFFGPGTRLTVL.

There are many counts of this clonotype. This chain links TRBV30 with TRBJ1-2; D is unclear. This CDR3 comprises 12 residues. V was trimmed by 0 bases and J by 6 bases, leaving 8 bases between them. The V gene's germline CDR1 is GTSNPN and CDR2 SVGIG (reference sequence). For the CDR3, the DNA is TGTGCCTGGAGTGTGTTGAGAGATGGCTACACCTTC. Translating it yields CAWSVLRDGYTF.

In its sample, this clonotype was seen many times. In DNA form, the CDR3 reads TGTGCCAGCCATCCCGGGACTAGCGGGAGTAGGAATGAGCAGTTCTTC. Its translation is CASHPGTSGSRNEQFF. The V and J genes are TRBV5-5 and TRBJ2-1, with 14 bases lining up with TRBD2. In germline, CDR1 is SGHKS, CDR2 YYEKEE (reference sequence). With 7 bases clipped from V and 7 bases from J, the junction kept 10 bases outside the gene matches. CDR3 length equals 16 residues.

Only a few counts were recorded for this clonotype. J is TRBJ1-3 and V is TRBV19; 8 bases align to TRBD1. The CDR3 is 16 amino acids. V shed 4 bases and J 3 bases; nucleotides not matched to a gene: 8. Germline V gene data show CDR1 as LNHDA and CDR2 as SQIVND (reference sequence). The CDR3 loop is CASSTDRVALGNTIYF. CDR3 in DNA: TGTGCCAGTAGTACGGACAGGGTCGCTCTTGGAAACACCATATATTTT.

This clonotype was seen repeatedly, ten times or more. J is TRBJ2-5 and V is TRBV29-1; D is ambiguous. There are 13 residues in the CDR3. V was clipped by 6 bases and J by 1 base, with 12 bases between them. Germline V gene lookup returns CDR1 SQVTM and CDR2 ANQGSEA. The CDR3 here is CSVPPGAQETQYF. CDR3 DNA sequence: TGCAGCGTCCCCCCGGGTGCCCAAGAGACCCAGTACTTC.

The chain has TRBV4-1 and TRBJ1-6, with D perhaps TRBD1 (5 bases). The CDR3 contains 18 residues. The germline gives CDR1 MGHRA, CDR2 YSYEKL. Trimming took off 4 bases at V and 8 bases at J, with 24 bases between the two ends. The CDR3 loop reads CASSPGLNHAEGDSPLHF. CDR3 nucleotides: TGCGCCAGCAGCCCCGGACTTAACCACGCGGAAGGGGATTCACCCCTCCACTTT.

This clonotype was counted many times. This rearrangement joins TRBV28 to TRBJ2-1; possible D gene TRBD1, 6 bases. Trimming took off 5 bases at V and 2 bases at J, with 13 bases between the two ends. Looked up from germline, CDR1 is MDHEN and CDR2 is SYDVKM. CDR3 length: 15 amino acids. The CDR3 spells CASSQQGPPYNEQFF. DNA for the CDR3: TGTGCCAGCAGTCAGCAGGGGCCCCCCTACAATGAGCAGTTCTTC.

This clonotype was observed a handful of times. The J gene is TRBJ1-4, the V gene TRBV20-1; D ambiguous. Germline CDR1 DFQATT, CDR2 SNEGSKA (reference sequence). V lost 1 base and J lost 8, with 8 bases in between. CDR3 size: 12 residues. The CDR3 here is CSARAVGEKLFF. The CDR3 nucleotides read TGCAGTGCTAGAGCGGTAGGCGAAAAACTGTTTTTT.

The chain uses TRBV19 and TRBJ1-5, with a possible D match to TRBD1 (5 bases). The V end lost 4 bases, the J end lost 6 bases, and 16 bases lay between the germline ends. This CDR3 spans 15 amino acids. Germline V lookup: CDR1 LNHDA, CDR2 SQIVND (reference sequence). The CDR3 is CASSKIDSFGQPQHF. CDR3 coding DNA: TGTGCCAGTAGTAAAATCGACAGCTTCGGTCAGCCCCAGCATTTT.

The CDR3 loop is CASSPRGHEQFF. For the CDR3, the DNA is TGTGCCAGCAGCCCCAGGGGCCATGAGCAGTTCTTC. V is TRBV6-1 and J is TRBJ2-1, with D tentatively TRBD1 (6 bases). Germline assignment: CDR1 MNHNS and CDR2 SASEGT. The CDR3 sequence is 12 residues long. Trimming shortened V by 6 bases and J by 8 bases, and 11 bases separated the two germline ends.

The chain couples TRBV12-3 or TRBV12-4 to TRBJ1-3; a weak D match, TRBD1 (5 bases). The ends were cut back, 7 bases at V and 0 bases at J, with 16 bases in the middle. This CDR3 contains 16 residues. As DNA, the CDR3 is TGTGCCAGCAACAGGCGGCAGCTTTTCTCTGGAAACACCATATATTTT. Residues: CASNRRQLFSGNTIYF.

The gene calls are TRBV6-2 or TRBV6-3 and TRBJ2-1; 14 bases match TRBD2. This CDR3 is built from 18 residues. Trimming took 0 bases from V and 5 from J; bases not matched to a gene: 6. Germline CDR1 and CDR2: MNHEY and SVGEGT. The CDR3 nucleotides read TGTGCCAGCAGTTACTCAGGACTAGCGGGAGGAGGGAACAATGAGCAGTTCTTC. Its protein is CASSYSGLAGGGNNEQFF.

The table lists this clonotype with many counts. The chain recombines TRBV28 with TRBJ2-1; tentatively, D is TRBD1 (6 bases). Germline-derived CDR1 and CDR2 are MDHEN and SYDVKM. V was cut by 4 bases and J by 4 bases, with 17 bases left in between. The CDR3 runs 16 residues. The CDR3 bases are TGTGCCAGCAGTTCCCTCGACAGGACCTTTTACAATGAGCAGTTCTTC. This translates into CASSSLDRTFYNEQFF.